This T cell receptor beta chain was observed in a study of cytomegalovirus exposure and HLA in healthy donors. TCRdb keeps only in-frame clones here, not all; method: immunoSEQ multiplex PCR. The table includes around 220,000 clones, 75% to 90% detected once. An approximately 120-subject validation cohort, separate from the 666-subject first cohort, supplied the donors. The V and J ends lost 3 bases and 9 bases respectively, with 12 bases between them. Germline values: CDR1 PRHDT, CDR2 FYEKMQ (reference sequence). The CDR3 has 13 amino acids. The chain recombines TRBV13 with TRBJ2-1; D could derive from TRBD1 or TRBD2 (6 bases each). This TCR derives from a woman aged 25 to 45 in good health and CMV-seropositive. Sequenced material: PBMCs. CDR3 amino acids: CASSLDGGGEQFF. The CDR3 bases are TGTGCCAGCAGCTTGGATGGAGGGGGTGAGCAGTTCTTC.